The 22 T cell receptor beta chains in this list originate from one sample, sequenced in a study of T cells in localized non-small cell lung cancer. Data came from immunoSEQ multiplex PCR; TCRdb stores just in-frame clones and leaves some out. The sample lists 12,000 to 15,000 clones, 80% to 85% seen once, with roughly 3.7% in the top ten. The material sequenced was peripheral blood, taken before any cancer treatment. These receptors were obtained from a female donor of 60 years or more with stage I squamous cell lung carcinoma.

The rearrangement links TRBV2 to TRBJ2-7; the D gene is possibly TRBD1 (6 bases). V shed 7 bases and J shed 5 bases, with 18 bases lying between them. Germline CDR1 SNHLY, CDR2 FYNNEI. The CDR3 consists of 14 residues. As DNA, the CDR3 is TGTGCCAGCACGACAGGTAATATCTACGACGAGCAGTACTTC. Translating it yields CASTTGNIYDEQYF.

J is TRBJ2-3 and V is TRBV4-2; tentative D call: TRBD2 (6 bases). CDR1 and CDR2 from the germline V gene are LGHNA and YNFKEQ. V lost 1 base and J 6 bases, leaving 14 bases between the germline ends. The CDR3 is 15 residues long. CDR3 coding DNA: TGTGCCAGCAGCCAAGGGGACTTGAGCGAGGATACGCAGTATTTT. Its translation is CASSQGDLSEDTQYF.

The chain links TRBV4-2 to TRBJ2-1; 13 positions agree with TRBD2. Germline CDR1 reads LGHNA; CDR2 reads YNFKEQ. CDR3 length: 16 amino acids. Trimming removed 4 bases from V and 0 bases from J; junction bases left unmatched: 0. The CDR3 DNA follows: TGTGCCAGCAGCCGACTAGCGGGGGGCTCCTACAATGAGCAGTTCTTC. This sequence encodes CASSRLAGGSYNEQFF.

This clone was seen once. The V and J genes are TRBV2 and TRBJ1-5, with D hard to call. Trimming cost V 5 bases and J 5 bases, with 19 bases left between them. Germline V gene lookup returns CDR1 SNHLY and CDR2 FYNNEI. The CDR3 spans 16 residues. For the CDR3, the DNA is TGTGCCAGCAGTCCCCGGGAGAGGATATGGGATCAGCCCCAGCATTTT. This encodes CASSPRERIWDQPQHF.

CDR3 in DNA: TGTGCCAGCAGCCTGCCACAGGGTTCGCAGTACTTC. Translated: CASSLPQGSQYF. The chain joins TRBV14 to TRBJ2-7; D may be TRBD1 (6 bases). CDR3 length: 12 residues. Germline V gene sequence: CDR1 SGHDN, CDR2 FVKESK. Trimming cost V 4 bases and J 9 bases, with 13 bases left between them. Full variable domain (outside the CDR3, taken from reference TRBV14 and TRBJ2-7): EAGVTQFPSHSVIEKGQTVTLRCDPISGHDNLYWYRRVMGKEIKFLLHFVKESKQDESGMPNNRFLAERTGGTYSTLKVQPAELEDSGVYFCASSLPQGSQYFGPGTRLTVT.

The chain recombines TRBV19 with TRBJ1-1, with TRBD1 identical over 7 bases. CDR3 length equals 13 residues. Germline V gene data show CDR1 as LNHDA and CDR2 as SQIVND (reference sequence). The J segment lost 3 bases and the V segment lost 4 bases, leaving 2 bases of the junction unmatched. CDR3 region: CASSRGTDTEAFF. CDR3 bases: TGTGCCAGTAGTAGGGGGACAGACACTGAAGCTTTCTTT.

The CDR3 is CASGGRGNYGYTF. The CDR3 DNA reads TGTGCCAGCGGGGGGAGGGGAAACTATGGCTACACCTTC. The genes are TRBV7-2 and TRBJ1-2; weak D call: TRBD1 (5 bases). Germline V gives CDR1 SGHTA, CDR2 FQGNSA. This CDR3 is 13 amino acids long. V shed 8 bases and J shed 2 bases, with 12 bases lying between them. Full variable domain (missing parts from reference TRBV7-2 and TRBJ1-2): GAGVSQSPSNKVTEKGKDVELRCDPISGHTALYWYRQSLGQGLEFLIYFQGNSAPDKSGLPSDRFSAERTGGSVSTLTIQRTQQEDSAVYLCASGGRGNYGYTFGSGTRLTVV.

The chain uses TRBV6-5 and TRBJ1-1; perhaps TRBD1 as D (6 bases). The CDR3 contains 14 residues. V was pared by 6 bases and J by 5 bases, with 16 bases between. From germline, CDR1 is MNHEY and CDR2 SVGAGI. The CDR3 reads CASRTLGGGTEAFF. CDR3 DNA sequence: TGTGCCAGCAGGACGCTAGGGGGAGGGACTGAAGCTTTCTTT.

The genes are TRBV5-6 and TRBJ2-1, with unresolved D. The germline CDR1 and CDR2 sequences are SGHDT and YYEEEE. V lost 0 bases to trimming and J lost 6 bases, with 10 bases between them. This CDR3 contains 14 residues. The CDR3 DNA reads TGTGCCAGCAGCTTGGAAGGACGTGGCAATGAGCAGTTCTTC. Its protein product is CASSLEGRGNEQFF. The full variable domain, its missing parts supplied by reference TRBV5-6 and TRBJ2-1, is DAGVTQSPTHLIKTRGQQVTLRCSPKSGHDTVSWYQQALGQGPQFIFQYYEEEERQRGNFPDRFSGHQFPNYSSELNVNALLLGDSALYLCASSLEGRGNEQFFGPGTRLTVL.

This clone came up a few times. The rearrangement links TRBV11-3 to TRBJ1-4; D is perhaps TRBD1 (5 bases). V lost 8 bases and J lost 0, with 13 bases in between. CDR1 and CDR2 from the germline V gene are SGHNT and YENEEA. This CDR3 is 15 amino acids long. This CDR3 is CASATAGATNEKLFF. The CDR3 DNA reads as TGTGCCAGCGCAACAGCGGGGGCAACTAATGAAAAACTGTTTTTT.

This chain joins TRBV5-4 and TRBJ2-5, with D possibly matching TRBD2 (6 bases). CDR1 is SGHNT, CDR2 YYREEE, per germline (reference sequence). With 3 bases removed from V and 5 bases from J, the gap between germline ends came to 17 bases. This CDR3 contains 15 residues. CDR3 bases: TGTGCCAGCAGCTCCGAATCGGGGGTGAGGGAGACCCAGTACTTC. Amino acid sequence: CASSSESGVRETQYF.

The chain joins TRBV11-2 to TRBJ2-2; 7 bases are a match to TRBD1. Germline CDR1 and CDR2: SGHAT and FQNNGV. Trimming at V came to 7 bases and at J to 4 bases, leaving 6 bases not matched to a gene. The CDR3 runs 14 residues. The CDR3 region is CASTNPGGTGELFF. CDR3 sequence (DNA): TGTGCCAGCACAAACCCAGGGGGCACCGGGGAGCTGTTTTTT.

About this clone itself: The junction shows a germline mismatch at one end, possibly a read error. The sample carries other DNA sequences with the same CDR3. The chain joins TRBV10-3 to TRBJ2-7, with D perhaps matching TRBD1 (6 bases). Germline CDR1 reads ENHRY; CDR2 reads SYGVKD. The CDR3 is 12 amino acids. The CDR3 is CAISEQGGEQYF. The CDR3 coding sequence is TGTGCCATCAGTGAACAGGGTGGCGAGCAGTACTTT.

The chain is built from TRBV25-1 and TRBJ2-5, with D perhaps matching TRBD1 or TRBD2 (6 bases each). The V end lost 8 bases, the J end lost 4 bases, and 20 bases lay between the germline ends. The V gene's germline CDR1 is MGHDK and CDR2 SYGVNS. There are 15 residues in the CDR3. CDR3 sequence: CASPLAGGRGETQYF. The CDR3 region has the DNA TGTGCCAGCCCGTTGGCCGGGGGCAGGGGAGAGACCCAGTACTTC.

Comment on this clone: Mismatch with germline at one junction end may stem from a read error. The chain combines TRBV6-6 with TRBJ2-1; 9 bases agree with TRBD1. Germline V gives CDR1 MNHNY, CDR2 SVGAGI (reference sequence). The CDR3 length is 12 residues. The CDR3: CASSYAGQGPIF. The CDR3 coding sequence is TGTGCCAGCAGTTACGCAGGACAGGGGCCTATCTTC.

CDR3 in amino acids: CASTPLAAYGYTF. DNA for the CDR3: TGTGCCAGCACCCCTCTTGCGGCCTATGGCTACACCTTC. The rearrangement uses TRBV7-8 and TRBJ1-2; D remains unclear. This CDR3 is built from 13 residues. The germline V gene encodes CDR1 SGHVS and CDR2 FQNEAQ. The V and J ends lost 7 bases and 4 bases respectively, with 13 bases between them.

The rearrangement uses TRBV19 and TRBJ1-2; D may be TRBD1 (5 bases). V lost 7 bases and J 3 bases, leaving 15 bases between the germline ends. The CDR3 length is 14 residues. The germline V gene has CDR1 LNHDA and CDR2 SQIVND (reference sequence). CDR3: CASTSLGEDYGYTF. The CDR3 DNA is TGTGCCAGTACCTCTTTGGGGGAGGACTATGGCTACACCTTC.

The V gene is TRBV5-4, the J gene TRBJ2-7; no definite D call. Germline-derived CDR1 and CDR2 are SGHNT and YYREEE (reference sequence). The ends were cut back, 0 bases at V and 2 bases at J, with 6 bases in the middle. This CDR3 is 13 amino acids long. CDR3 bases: TGTGCCAGCAGCTTGGCGGTCACCTACGAGCAGTACTTC. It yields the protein CASSLAVTYEQYF. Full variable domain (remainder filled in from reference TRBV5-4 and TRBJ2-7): ETGVTQSPTHLIKTRGQQVTLRCSSQSGHNTVSWYQQALGQGPQFIFQYYREEENGRGNFPPRFSGLQFPNYSSELNVNALELDDSALYLCASSLAVTYEQYFGPGTRLTVT.

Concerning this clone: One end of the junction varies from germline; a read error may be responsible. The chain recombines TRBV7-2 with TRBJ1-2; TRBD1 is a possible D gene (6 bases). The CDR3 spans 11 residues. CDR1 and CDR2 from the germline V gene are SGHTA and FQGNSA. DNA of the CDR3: TGTGCCAGCAGCTCCCGAGGGGGGACCCACTTC. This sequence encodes CASSSRGGTHF.

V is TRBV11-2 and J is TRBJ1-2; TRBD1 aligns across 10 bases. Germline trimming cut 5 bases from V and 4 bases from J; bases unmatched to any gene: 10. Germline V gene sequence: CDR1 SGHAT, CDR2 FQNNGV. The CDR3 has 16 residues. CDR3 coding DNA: TGTGCCAGCAGCCTCGACGCTGGGACAGGGGTCTATGGCTACACCTTC. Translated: CASSLDAGTGVYGYTF.

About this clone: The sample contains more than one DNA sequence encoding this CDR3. Here the CDR3 DNA reads TGTGCCAGCGGAGTGACAGGGGGCATAGATACGCAGTATTTT. Amino acid sequence: CASGVTGGIDTQYF. The chain is built from TRBV2 and TRBJ2-3, with 10 positions matching TRBD1. Germline lookup yields CDR1 SNHLY and CDR2 FYNNEI. CDR3 length: 14 amino acids. Trimming at V came to 8 bases and at J to 5 bases, leaving 7 bases not matched to a gene.

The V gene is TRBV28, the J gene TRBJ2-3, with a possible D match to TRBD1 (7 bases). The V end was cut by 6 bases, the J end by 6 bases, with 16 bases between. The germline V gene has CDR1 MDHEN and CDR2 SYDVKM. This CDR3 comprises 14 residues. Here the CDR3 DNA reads TGTGCCAGCAGCCCCTCAGGGGGAGGTGATACGCAGTATTTT. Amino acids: CASSPSGGGDTQYF.